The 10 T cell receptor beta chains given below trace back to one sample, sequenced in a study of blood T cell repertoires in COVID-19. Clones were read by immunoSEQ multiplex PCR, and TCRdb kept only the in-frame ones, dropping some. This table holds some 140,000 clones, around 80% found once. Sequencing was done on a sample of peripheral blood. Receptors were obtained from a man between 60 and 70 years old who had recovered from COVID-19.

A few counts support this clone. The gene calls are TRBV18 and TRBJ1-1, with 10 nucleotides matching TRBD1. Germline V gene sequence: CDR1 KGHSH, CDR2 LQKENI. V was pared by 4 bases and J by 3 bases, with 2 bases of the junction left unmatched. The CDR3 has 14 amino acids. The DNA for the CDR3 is TGTGCCAGCTCACACGGGACAGGGGACACTGAAGCTTTCTTT. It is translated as CASSHGTGDTEAFF.

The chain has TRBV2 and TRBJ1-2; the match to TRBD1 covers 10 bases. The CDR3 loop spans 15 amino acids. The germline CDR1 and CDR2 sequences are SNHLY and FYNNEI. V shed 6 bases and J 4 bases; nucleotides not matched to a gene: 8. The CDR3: CASRTETGGTYGYTF. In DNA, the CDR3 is TGTGCCAGCAGGACCGAGACAGGGGGCACCTATGGCTACACCTTC.

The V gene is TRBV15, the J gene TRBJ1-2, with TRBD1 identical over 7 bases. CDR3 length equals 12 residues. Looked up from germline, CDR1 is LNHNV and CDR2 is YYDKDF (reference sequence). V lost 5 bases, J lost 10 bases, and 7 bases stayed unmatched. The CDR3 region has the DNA TGTGCCACCAGCTTCGGACAGGATCTCTACACCTTC. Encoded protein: CATSFGQDLYTF.

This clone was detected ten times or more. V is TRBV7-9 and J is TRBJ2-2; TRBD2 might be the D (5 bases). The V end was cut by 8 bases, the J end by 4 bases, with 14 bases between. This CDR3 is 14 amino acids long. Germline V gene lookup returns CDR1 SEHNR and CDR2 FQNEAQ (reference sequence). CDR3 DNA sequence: TGTGCCAGCGTTAGTCCCCGGGGCACCGGGGAGCTGTTTTTT. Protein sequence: CASVSPRGTGELFF.

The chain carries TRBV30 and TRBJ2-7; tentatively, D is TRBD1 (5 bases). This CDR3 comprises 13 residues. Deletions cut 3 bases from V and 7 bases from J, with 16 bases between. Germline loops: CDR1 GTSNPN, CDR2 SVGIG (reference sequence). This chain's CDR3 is CAWRRQPSREQYF. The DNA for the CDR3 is TGTGCCTGGAGAAGACAGCCCTCTCGGGAGCAGTACTTC.

The DNA of the CDR3 is TGTGCCAGCAGCCGAACAGGGGGGAAAGAGACCCAGTACTTC. This sequence encodes CASSRTGGKETQYF. The rearrangement uses TRBV7-9 and TRBJ2-5, with 8 bases aligning to TRBD1. Germline values: CDR1 SEHNR, CDR2 FQNEAQ (reference sequence). V shed 5 bases and J 3 bases; nucleotides not matched to a gene: 5. CDR3 length: 14 amino acids.

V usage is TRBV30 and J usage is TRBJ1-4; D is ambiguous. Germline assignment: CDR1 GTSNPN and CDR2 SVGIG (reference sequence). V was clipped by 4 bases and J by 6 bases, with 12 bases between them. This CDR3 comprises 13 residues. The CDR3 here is CAWKKGVDEKLFF. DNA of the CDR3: TGTGCCTGGAAAAAGGGAGTGGATGAAAAACTGTTTTTT.

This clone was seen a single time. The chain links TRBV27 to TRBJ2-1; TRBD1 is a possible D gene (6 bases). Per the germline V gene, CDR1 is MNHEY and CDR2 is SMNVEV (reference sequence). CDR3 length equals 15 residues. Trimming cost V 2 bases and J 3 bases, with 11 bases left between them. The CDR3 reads CASSLREGVYNEQFF. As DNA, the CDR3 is TGTGCCAGCAGTTTAAGAGAGGGGGTCTACAATGAGCAGTTCTTC.

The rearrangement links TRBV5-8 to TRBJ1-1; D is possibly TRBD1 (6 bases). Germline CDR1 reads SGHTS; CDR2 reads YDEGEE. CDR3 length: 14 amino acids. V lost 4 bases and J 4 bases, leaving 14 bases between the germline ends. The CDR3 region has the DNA TGTGCCAGCAGCCCCGACGGGGGGCGCACTGAAGCTTTCTTT. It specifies CASSPDGGRTEAFF.

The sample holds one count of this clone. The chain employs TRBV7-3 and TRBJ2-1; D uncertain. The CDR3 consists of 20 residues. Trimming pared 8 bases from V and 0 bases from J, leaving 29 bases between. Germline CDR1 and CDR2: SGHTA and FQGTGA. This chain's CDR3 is CASVPRLPQQGESSYNEQFF. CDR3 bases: TGTGCCAGCGTCCCACGCCTACCGCAGCAAGGAGAAAGCTCCTACAATGAGCAGTTCTTC.